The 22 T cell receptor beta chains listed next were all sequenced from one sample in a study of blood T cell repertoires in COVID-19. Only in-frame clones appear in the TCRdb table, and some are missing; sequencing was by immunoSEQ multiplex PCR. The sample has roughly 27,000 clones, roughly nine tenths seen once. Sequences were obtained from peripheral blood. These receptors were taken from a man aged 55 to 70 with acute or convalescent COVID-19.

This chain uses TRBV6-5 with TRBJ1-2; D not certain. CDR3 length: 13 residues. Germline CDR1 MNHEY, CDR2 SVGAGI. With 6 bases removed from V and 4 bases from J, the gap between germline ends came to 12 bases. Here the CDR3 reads CASREGTFYGYTF. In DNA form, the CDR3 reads TGTGCCAGCAGGGAGGGAACCTTCTATGGCTACACCTTC.

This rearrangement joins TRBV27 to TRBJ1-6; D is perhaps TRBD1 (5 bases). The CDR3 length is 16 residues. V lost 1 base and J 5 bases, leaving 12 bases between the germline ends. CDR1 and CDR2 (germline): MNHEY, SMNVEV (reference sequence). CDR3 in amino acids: CASSLWLGGDNSPLHF. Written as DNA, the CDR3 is TGTGCCAGCAGTTTATGGTTGGGGGGGGATAATTCACCCCTCCACTTT.

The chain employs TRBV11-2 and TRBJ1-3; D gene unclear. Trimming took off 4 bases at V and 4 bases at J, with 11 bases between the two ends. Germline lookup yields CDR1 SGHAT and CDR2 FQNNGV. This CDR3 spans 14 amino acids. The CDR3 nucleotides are TGTGCCAGCAGCTACGCGGGGTCCGGAAACACCATATATTTT. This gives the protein CASSYAGSGNTIYF.

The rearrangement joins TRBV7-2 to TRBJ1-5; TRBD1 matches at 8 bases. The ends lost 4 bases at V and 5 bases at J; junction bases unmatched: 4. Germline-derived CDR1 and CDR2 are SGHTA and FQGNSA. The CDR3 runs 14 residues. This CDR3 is CASSSGQAYQPQHF. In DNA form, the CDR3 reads TGTGCCAGCAGCTCGGGACAGGCTTATCAGCCCCAGCATTTT.

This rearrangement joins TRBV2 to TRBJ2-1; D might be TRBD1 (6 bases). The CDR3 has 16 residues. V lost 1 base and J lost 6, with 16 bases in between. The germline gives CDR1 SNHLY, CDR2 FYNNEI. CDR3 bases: TGTGCCAGCAGTGAAGTGGGCAGGGGAGTGTCCAATGAGCAGTTCTTC. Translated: CASSEVGRGVSNEQFF.

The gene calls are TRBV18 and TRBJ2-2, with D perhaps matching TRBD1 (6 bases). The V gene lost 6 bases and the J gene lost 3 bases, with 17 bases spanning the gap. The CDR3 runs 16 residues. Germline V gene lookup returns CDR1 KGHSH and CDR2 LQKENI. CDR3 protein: CASSLTGIGDTGELFF. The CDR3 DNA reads TGTGCCAGCTCCCTAACAGGGATCGGAGACACCGGGGAGCTGTTTTTT.

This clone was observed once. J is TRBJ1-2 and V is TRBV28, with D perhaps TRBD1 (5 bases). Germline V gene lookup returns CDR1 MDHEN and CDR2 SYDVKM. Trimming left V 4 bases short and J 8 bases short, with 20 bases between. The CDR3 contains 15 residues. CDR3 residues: CASSSSRGRAGGYTF. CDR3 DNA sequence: TGTGCCAGCAGTTCCTCCCGGGGCAGGGCGGGAGGCTACACCTTC.

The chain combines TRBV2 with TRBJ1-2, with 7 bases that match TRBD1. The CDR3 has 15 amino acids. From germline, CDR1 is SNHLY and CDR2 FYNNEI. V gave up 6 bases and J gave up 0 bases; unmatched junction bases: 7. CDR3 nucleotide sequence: TGTGCCAGCAGCAGAAGACAGGGAGCTAACTATGGCTACACCTTC. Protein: CASSRRQGANYGYTF.

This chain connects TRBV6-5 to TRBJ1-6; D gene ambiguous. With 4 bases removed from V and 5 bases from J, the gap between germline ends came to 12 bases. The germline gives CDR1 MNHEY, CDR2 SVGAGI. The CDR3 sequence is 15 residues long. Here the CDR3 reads CASSLTPRDNSPLHF. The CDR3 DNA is TGTGCCAGCAGTTTGACTCCGCGGGATAATTCACCCCTCCACTTT.

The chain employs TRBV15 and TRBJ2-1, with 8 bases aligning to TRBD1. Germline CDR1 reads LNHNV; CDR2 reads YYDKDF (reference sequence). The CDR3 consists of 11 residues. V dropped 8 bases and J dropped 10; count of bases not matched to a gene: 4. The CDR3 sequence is CATQGATEQFF. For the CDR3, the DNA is TGTGCCACCCAGGGGGCTACGGAGCAGTTCTTC. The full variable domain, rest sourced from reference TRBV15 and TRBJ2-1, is DAMVIQNPRYQVTQFGKPVTLSCSQTLNHNVMYWYQQKSSQAPKLLFHYYDKDFNNEADTPDNFQSRRPNTSFCFLDIRSPGLGDTAMYLCATQGATEQFFGPGTRLTVL.

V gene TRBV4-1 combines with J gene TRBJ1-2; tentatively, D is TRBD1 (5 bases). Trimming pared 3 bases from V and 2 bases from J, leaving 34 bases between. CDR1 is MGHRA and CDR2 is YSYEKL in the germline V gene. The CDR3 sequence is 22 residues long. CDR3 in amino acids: CASSHPMAPTSRVFGGNYGYTF. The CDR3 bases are TGCGCCAGCAGCCACCCCATGGCCCCGACAAGCAGGGTATTTGGAGGGAACTATGGCTACACCTTC.

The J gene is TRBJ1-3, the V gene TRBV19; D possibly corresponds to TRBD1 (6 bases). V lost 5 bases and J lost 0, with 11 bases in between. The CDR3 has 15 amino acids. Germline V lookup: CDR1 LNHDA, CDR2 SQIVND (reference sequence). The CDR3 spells CASSVWTASGNTIYF. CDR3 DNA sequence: TGTGCCAGTAGTGTCTGGACAGCCTCTGGAAACACCATATATTTT.

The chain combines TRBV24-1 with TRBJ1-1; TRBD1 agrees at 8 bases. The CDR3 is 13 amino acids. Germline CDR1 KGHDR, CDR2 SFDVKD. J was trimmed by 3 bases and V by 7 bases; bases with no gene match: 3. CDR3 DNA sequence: TGTGCCACCAGGGACAGGGTATACACTGAAGCTTTCTTT. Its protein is CATRDRVYTEAFF.

In nucleotides, the CDR3 is TGTGCCAGCAGCGACACGACGGTGAGAGTGGCTTTCTTT. Residues: CASSDTTVRVAFF. V is TRBV7-2 and J is TRBJ1-1; D ambiguous. The CDR3 is 13 residues long. Germline CDR1 reads SGHTA; CDR2 reads FQGNSA. V was shortened by 5 bases and J by 11 bases, with 18 bases between the two germline ends.

The CDR3 protein is CASSLGGHGITDTQYF. CDR3 nucleotides: TGCGCCAGCAGCCTCGGGGGGCATGGGATTACAGATACGCAGTATTTT. J is TRBJ2-3 and V is TRBV5-1, with D possibly TRBD2 on 7 matching bases. V was trimmed by 4 bases and J by 3 bases, leaving 18 bases between them. This CDR3 contains 16 residues. Germline loops: CDR1 SGHRS, CDR2 YFSETQ.

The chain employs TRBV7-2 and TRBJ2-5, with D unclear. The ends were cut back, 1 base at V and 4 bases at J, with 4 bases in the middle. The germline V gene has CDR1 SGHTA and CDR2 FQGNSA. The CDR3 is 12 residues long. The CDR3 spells CASSLVVETQYF. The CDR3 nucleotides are TGTGCCAGCAGCTTAGTAGTAGAGACCCAGTACTTC.

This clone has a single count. The CDR3 spells CASRIPHRSGNTEAFF. In nucleotides, the CDR3 is TGTGCCAGTAGAATTCCCCACAGGTCCGGGAACACTGAAGCTTTCTTT. The chain has TRBV19 and TRBJ1-1; D may be TRBD1 (5 bases). The CDR3 loop spans 16 amino acids. Germline-derived CDR1 and CDR2 are LNHDA and SQIVND (reference sequence). V gave up 6 bases and J gave up 1 base, with 18 bases separating them.

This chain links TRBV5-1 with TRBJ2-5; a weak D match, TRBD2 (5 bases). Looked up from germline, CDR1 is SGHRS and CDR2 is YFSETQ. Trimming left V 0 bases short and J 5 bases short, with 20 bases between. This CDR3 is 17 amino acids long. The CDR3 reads CASSLASGGSLLETQYF. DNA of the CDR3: TGCGCCAGCAGCTTGGCTTCAGGCGGGTCCCTCCTGGAGACCCAGTACTTC.

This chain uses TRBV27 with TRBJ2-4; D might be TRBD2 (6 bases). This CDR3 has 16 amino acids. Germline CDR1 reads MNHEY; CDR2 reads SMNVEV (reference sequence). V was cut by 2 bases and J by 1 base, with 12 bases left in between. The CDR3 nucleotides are TGTGCCAGCAGTTTAGGGGCGGGACGGGCCAAAAACATTCAGTACTTC. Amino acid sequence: CASSLGAGRAKNIQYF.

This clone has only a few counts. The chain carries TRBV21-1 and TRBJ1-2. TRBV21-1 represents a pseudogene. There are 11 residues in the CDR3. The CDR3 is CASNWEKGYTF. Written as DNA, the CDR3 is TGTGCCAGCAATTGGGAGAAGGGCTACACCTTC.

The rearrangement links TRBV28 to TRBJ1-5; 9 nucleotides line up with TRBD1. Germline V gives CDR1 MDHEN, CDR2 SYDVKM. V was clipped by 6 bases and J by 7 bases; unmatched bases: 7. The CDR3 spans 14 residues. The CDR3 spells CASSKQGAQQPQHF. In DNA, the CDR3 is TGTGCCAGCAGCAAACAGGGGGCACAGCAGCCCCAGCATTTT.

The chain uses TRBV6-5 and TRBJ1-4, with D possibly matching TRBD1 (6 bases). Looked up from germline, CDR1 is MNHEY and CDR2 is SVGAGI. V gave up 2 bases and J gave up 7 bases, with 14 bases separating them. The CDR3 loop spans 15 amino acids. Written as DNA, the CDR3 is TGTGCCAGCAGTTACATGGGCCAGGGGACTGAAAAACTGTTTTTT. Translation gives CASSYMGQGTEKLFF.